This section outlines one T cell receptor (beta chain) sequence together with its context. Its cognate antigen is unknown. This entry comes from a study of STAT5B mutations in CD4+ large granular lymphocyte leukemia. Findings and limits, study-wide: Patient CD4-sorted repertoires stayed more clonal than healthy ones after leukemic-clone removal. Compared with healthy controls (2/35), patient top clones favored TRBV06 (8/27).

Healthy controls were blood donor buffy coats. Here immunoSEQ multiplex PCR was the method, and the copy in TCRdb shows in-frame clones only, minus some. The data show fewer than 45,000 clones, about 88% seen once. Germline assignment: CDR1 SNHLY and CDR2 FYNNEI. The ends lost 6 bases at V and 5 bases at J; junction bases unmatched: 7. The CDR3 sequence is 14 residues long. The receptor was derived from a human donor in good health. V gene TRBV2 combines with J gene TRBJ1-5; 7 nucleotides align to TRBD1. Sample: CD4+ T cells from blood buffy coats. CDR3 sequence (DNA): TGTGCCAGCAGCTCGGACAGGTGGGATCAGCCCCAGCATTTT. Protein product: CASSSDRWDQPQHF.